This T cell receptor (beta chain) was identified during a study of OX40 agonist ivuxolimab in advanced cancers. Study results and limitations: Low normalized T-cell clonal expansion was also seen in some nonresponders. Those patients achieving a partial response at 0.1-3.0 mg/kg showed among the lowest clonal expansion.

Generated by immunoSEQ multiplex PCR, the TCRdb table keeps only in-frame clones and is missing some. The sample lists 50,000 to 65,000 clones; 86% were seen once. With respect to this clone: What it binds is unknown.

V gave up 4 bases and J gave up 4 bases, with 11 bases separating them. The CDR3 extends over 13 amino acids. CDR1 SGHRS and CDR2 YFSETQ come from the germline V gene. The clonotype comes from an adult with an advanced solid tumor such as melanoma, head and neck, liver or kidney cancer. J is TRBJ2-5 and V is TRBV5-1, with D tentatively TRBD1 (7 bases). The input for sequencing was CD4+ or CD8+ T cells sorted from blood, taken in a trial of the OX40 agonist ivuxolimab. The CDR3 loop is CASSAQGGETQYF. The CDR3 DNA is TGCGCCAGCAGCGCCCAGGGGGGAGAGACCCAGTACTTC.